Following are 23 T cell receptor beta chains from one sample sequenced in a study of cytomegalovirus exposure and HLA in healthy donors. PCR amplification relied on 60 Vbeta primers (plus 13 Jbeta primers). Sequencing was performed with immunoSEQ multiplex PCR; in TCRdb, only in-frame clones are kept and a portion is missing. The sample's table shows tens of thousands of clones. The sample was PBMCs. Receptors originate from a woman aged 60-75 years in good health and CMV-seronegative.

The CDR3 protein is CASSHGEGTGGSWEQYF. The CDR3, as DNA: TGTGCCAGCAGCCACGGTGAGGGTACAGGGGGCTCGTGGGAGCAGTACTTC. V and J are TRBV4-2 and TRBJ2-7, with 9 positions matching TRBD1. The CDR3 is 17 amino acids. V was pared by 3 bases and J by 7 bases, with 16 bases of the junction left unmatched. Germline loops: CDR1 LGHNA, CDR2 YNFKEQ.

The V gene is TRBV27, the J gene TRBJ1-1; TRBD1 aligns across 10 bases. The CDR3 is made up of 15 amino acids. J lost 4 bases, V lost 8 bases, and 10 bases had no gene match. Per germline, CDR1 MNHEY and CDR2 SMNVEV (reference sequence). CDR3 loop: CASRTTGGTVTEAFF. The CDR3 region has the DNA TGTGCCAGCCGCACGACAGGGGGCACCGTCACTGAAGCTTTCTTT.

V is TRBV4-1 and J is TRBJ2-1; unclear D gene. Germline values: CDR1 MGHRA, CDR2 YSYEKL. This CDR3 spans 13 amino acids. V was shortened by 3 bases and J by 12 bases, with 15 bases between the two germline ends. The CDR3 sequence is CASSQAVGRVQFF. The CDR3 DNA follows: TGCGCCAGCAGCCAGGCGGTAGGCCGCGTGCAGTTCTTC.

V and J are TRBV7-9 and TRBJ2-3; D possibly corresponds to TRBD1 (6 bases). Trimming took 0 bases from V and 0 from J, leaving 10 bases between them. The CDR3 is 16 residues long. Per the germline V gene, CDR1 is SEHNR and CDR2 is FQNEAQ (reference sequence). The CDR3 is CASSLAQGPSTDTQYF. The DNA for the CDR3 is TGTGCCAGCAGCTTAGCACAGGGCCCTAGCACAGATACGCAGTATTTT.

The V call is TRBV5-1, the J call TRBJ2-2; D uncertain. Trimming stripped 0 bases from V and 4 bases from J, with 4 bases between. The CDR3 contains 13 residues. Germline CDR1 SGHRS, CDR2 YFSETQ. CDR3 residues: CASSLVVTGELFF. In DNA, the CDR3 is TGCGCCAGCAGCTTGGTCGTCACCGGGGAGCTGTTTTTT. Drawing the rest from reference TRBV5-1 and TRBJ2-2, the complete variable domain is KAGVTQTPRYLIKTRGQQVTLSCSPISGHRSVSWYQQTPGQGLQFLFEYFSETQRNKGNFPGRFSGRQFSNSRSEMNVSTLELGDSALYLCASSLVVTGELFFGEGSRLTVL.

The V call is TRBV7-8, the J call TRBJ2-7; weak D call: TRBD1 (6 bases). Germline assignment: CDR1 SGHVS and CDR2 FQNEAQ. This CDR3 contains 14 residues. V lost 7 bases, J lost 0 bases, and 13 bases lay in between. The CDR3 nucleotides read TGTGCCAGCACCTTCTTAGGGGGCTCCTACGAGCAGTACTTC. It yields the protein CASTFLGGSYEQYF.

The chain has TRBV25-1 and TRBJ2-2; 9 positions match TRBD1. V lost 4 bases to trimming and J lost 6 bases; unmatched junction nucleotides: 6. The CDR3 extends over 15 amino acids. From germline, CDR1 is MGHDK and CDR2 SYGVNS. CDR3: CASSGGQGRAGELFF. The CDR3 DNA reads as TGTGCCAGCAGTGGGGGACAGGGAAGGGCCGGGGAGCTGTTTTTT.

This chain links TRBV7-9 with TRBJ2-1, with 9 positions matching TRBD2. Germline V gene data show CDR1 as SEHNR and CDR2 as FQNEAQ (reference sequence). This CDR3 has 14 residues. Losses at the gene ends were 5 bases for V and 8 bases for J; bases not matched to a gene: 7. In nucleotides, the CDR3 is TGTGCCAGCAGCGCCTCCGGGACTAGCTATGAGCAGTTCTTC. It specifies CASSASGTSYEQFF.

This sequence joins TRBV29-1 and TRBJ2-7; tentatively, D is TRBD1 (6 bases). The CDR3 totals 13 residues. Per the germline V gene, CDR1 is SQVTM and CDR2 is ANQGSEA. Trimming took 4 bases from V and 5 from J, leaving 15 bases between them. The CDR3 sequence: CSVVTDRGDEQYF. The CDR3 bases are TGCAGCGTTGTCACGGACAGAGGCGACGAGCAGTACTTC.

The chain links TRBV5-4 to TRBJ1-5; possibly TRBD1 for D (5 bases). CDR1 and CDR2 from the germline V gene are SGHNT and YYREEE (reference sequence). The V end lost 1 base, the J end lost 10 bases, and 15 bases lay between the germline ends. The CDR3 extends over 14 amino acids. CDR3 nucleotides: TGTGCCAGCAGCTTGCCCCAGGGCCTAGAACCCCAGCATTTT. Translated, it gives CASSLPQGLEPQHF.

This chain connects TRBV7-2 to TRBJ2-1, with 7 bases identical to TRBD1. The CDR3 spans 15 residues. Per the germline V gene, CDR1 is SGHTA and CDR2 is FQGNSA. V shed 4 bases, J shed 3 bases, and the junction held 6 bases outside the gene matches. CDR3 sequence (DNA): TGTGCCAGCAGCTCCACTCGACAGGGCTACAATGAGCAGTTCTTC. Translating it yields CASSSTRQGYNEQFF.

The CDR3: CASSITGAHEQYF. The CDR3 nucleotides read TGTGCCAGCAGTATAACGGGAGCCCACGAGCAGTACTTC. The V gene is TRBV6-1, the J gene TRBJ2-5, with D possibly being TRBD2 (6 bases). The J call may be incorrect, as the DNA end agrees better with TRBJ2-7. The CDR3 extends over 13 amino acids. The germline V gene encodes CDR1 MNHNS and CDR2 SASEGT.

V gene TRBV30 combines with J gene TRBJ1-6, with D perhaps TRBD1 (5 bases). Deletions cut 0 bases from V and 5 bases from J, with 14 bases between. CDR1 and CDR2 (germline): GTSNPN, SVGIG (reference sequence). This CDR3 is 16 amino acids long. This chain's CDR3 is CAWSVPSTAHNSPLHF. The CDR3 DNA follows: TGTGCCTGGAGTGTACCTTCGACAGCGCATAATTCACCCCTCCACTTT.

The chain links TRBV30 to TRBJ2-4, with 9 bases matching TRBD1. The CDR3 loop spans 16 amino acids. Per germline, CDR1 GTSNPN and CDR2 SVGIG (reference sequence). Trimming at V came to 2 bases and at J to 3 bases, leaving 8 bases not matched to a gene. CDR3 amino acids: CAWSRDREGGKNIQYF. CDR3 in DNA: TGTGCCTGGAGTCGGGACAGGGAGGGCGGCAAAAACATTCAGTACTTC.

V and J are TRBV29-1 and TRBJ1-3; D gene ambiguous. Per germline, CDR1 SQVTM and CDR2 ANQGSEA. The CDR3 totals 14 residues. V gave up 4 bases and J gave up 1 base, with 11 bases separating them. The DNA of the CDR3 is TGCAGCGTTGTGAGGGATGGATCTGGAAACACCATATATTTT. Its translation: CSVVRDGSGNTIYF.

V is TRBV28 and J is TRBJ2-4, with D hard to call. The germline V gene has CDR1 MDHEN and CDR2 SYDVKM. The CDR3 has 13 amino acids. V was clipped by 6 bases and J by 8 bases, with 14 bases between them. CDR3: CASSIPSRDIQYF. The DNA for the CDR3 is TGTGCCAGCAGCATCCCGTCCCGCGACATTCAGTACTTC.

Concerning this clone: Other DNA sequences from this sample encode an identical CDR3 as well. V usage is TRBV19 and J usage is TRBJ2-5, with TRBD2 as a possible D gene (6 bases). The CDR3 sequence is 16 residues long. Germline values: CDR1 LNHDA, CDR2 SQIVND (reference sequence). The V gene lost 6 bases and the J gene lost 0 bases, with 17 bases spanning the gap. This CDR3 reads CASRPHSGRDQETQYF. Written as DNA, the CDR3 is TGTGCCAGTAGACCACATAGCGGCAGGGACCAAGAGACCCAGTACTTC.

The chain links TRBV5-1 to TRBJ1-4, with D perhaps TRBD1 (5 bases). V lost 5 bases to trimming and J lost 0 bases, with 14 bases between them. The CDR3 length is 16 residues. Germline V gives CDR1 SGHRS, CDR2 YFSETQ. The CDR3 sequence: CASSSNRDSTNEKLFF. The CDR3 DNA reads as TGCGCCAGCAGTTCCAACCGGGACTCAACTAATGAAAAACTGTTTTTT.

The V call is TRBV18, the J call TRBJ2-1, with 9 bases identical to TRBD2. CDR3 size: 17 residues. Trimming took 3 bases from V and 5 from J; bases not matched to a gene: 11. Germline V CDR1 and CDR2: KGHSH, LQKENI. The CDR3 sequence is CASSPEGLAGFHNEQFF. CDR3 coding DNA: TGTGCCAGCTCACCTGAGGGGCTAGCGGGGTTTCACAATGAGCAGTTCTTC.

The rearrangement joins TRBV18 to TRBJ2-7; perhaps TRBD1 as D (6 bases). Germline CDR1 KGHSH, CDR2 LQKENI. The CDR3 consists of 13 residues. V lost 4 bases, J lost 7 bases, and 14 bases lay in between. Here the CDR3 DNA reads TGTGCCAGCTCACACGACCGCACAGGGGAGCAGTACTTC. This translates into CASSHDRTGEQYF.

Comment on this clone: This sample also contains other DNA sequences that code for the same CDR3. The chain has TRBV28 and TRBJ1-2; D ambiguous. V was trimmed by 4 bases and J by 5 bases, leaving 8 bases between them. CDR1 and CDR2 from the germline V gene are MDHEN and SYDVKM. The CDR3 has 12 residues. CDR3 coding DNA: TGTGCCAGCAGTTCTAGAACTTATGGCTACACCTTC. It specifies CASSSRTYGYTF.

The chain joins TRBV5-1 to TRBJ2-6; no clear D. From germline, CDR1 is SGHRS and CDR2 YFSETQ. Trimming stripped 1 base from V and 0 bases from J, with 8 bases between. The CDR3 covers 16 residues. The CDR3, as DNA: TGCGCCAGCAGCTTGAATGGAGTCTCTGGGGCCAACGTCCTGACTTTC. This gives the protein CASSLNGVSGANVLTF.

V usage is TRBV7-2 and J usage is TRBJ2-5; 10 positions match TRBD2. J was trimmed by 5 bases and V by 2 bases; bases with no gene match: 5. The germline V gene has CDR1 SGHTA and CDR2 FQGNSA. There are 15 residues in the CDR3. The CDR3 sequence is CASSLSGRAQETQYF. The CDR3, as DNA: TGTGCCAGCAGCTTAAGCGGGAGGGCACAGGAGACCCAGTACTTC.